The rows below give T cell receptor beta chains drawn from one sample of a study of T cell responses to AZD1222 COVID-19 vaccine. Profiling relied on immunoSEQ multiplex PCR, and the TCRdb table lists in-frame clones only, not all of them. Of about 150,000 clones listed, 90% to 95% are singletons. Sample: peripheral blood, taken 28 days after the second AZD1222 dose. The receptors here all came from an adult who received the AZD1222 COVID-19 vaccine. Both conserved end residues are part of each CDR3. D genes are given only for firm matches. Clone size appears in some rows only: once, few, many, or a class for an expanded clone.

TRBJ1-2 | NA | TRBV4-1 | NA | CASSPSGGKNDYGYTF | TGCGCCAGCAGCCCGAGCGGGGGGAAGAACGACTATGGCTACACCTTC
TRBJ2-1 | TRBD2 | TRBV6-5 | NA | CASRSGLASNNEQFF | TGTGCCAGCAGATCTGGACTAGCGAGTAACAATGAGCAGTTCTTC
TRBJ1-1 | NA | TRBV10-3 | few | CAIRALVNTEAFF | TGTGCCATCAGGGCGTTGGTAAACACTGAAGCTTTCTTT
TRBJ2-2 | TRBD2 | TRBV10-1 | NA | CASSDGVAGTGELFF | TGCGCCAGCAGTGACGGGGTAGCGGGCACCGGGGAGCTGTTTTTT
TRBJ1-1 | NA | TRBV5-1 | NA | CASSFSAGMNTEAFF | TGCGCCAGCAGCTTCTCGGCGGGCATGAACACTGAAGCTTTCTTT
TRBJ2-3 | NA | TRBV14 | NA | CASSQRQRGDTQYF | TGTGCCAGCAGCCAACGTCAAAGGGGAGATACGCAGTATTTT
TRBJ2-4 | TRBD1 | TRBV27 | NA | CASTGTGGADIQYF | TGTGCCAGCACCGGGACAGGGGGCGCAGACATTCAGTACTTC
TRBJ2-1 | NA | TRBV5-4 | NA | CASSPGGGGVFF | TGTGCCAGCAGCCCCGGGGGCGGGGGAGTATTCTTC
TRBJ1-1 | NA | TRBV6-6 | few | CASTSRNTEAFF | TGTGCCAGCACATCCCGGAACACTGAAGCTTTCTTT
TRBJ2-1 | TRBD2 | TRBV28 | NA | CASSFPAGDGTNEQFF | TGTGCCAGCAGTTTCCCAGCGGGAGATGGCACAAATGAGCAGTTCTTC
TRBJ1-2 | NA | TRBV6-5 | NA | CASSHGRESGTF | TGTGCCAGCAGCCACGGCCGAGAGTCGGGCACCTTC
TRBJ1-2 | NA | TRBV14 | once | CASSQVVGQFNYGYTF | TGTGCCAGCAGCCAAGTGGTGGGGCAATTTAACTATGGCTACACCTTC
TRBJ1-5 | NA | TRBV3-1/TRBV3-2 | NA | CASSQGQGSNQPQHF | TGTGCCAGCAGCCAGGGTCAGGGGAGCAATCAGCCCCAGCATTTT
TRBJ2-2 | NA | TRBV19 | NA | CASKGGSLPTGELFF | TGTGCCAGTAAAGGAGGGAGTTTACCCACCGGGGAGCTGTTTTTT
TRBJ1-5 | NA | TRBV19 | NA | CASSTQGGEPQHF | TGTGCCAGTAGTACACAGGGTGGTGAGCCCCAGCATTTT
TRBJ1-5 | NA | TRBV30 | NA | CAWSGKGNQPQHF | TGTGCCTGGAGCGGCAAGGGTAATCAGCCCCAGCATTTT
TRBJ2-7 | NA | TRBV12-3/TRBV12-4 | NA | CASSFSLSYEQYF | TGTGCCAGCAGTTTTTCTTTATCCTACGAGCAGTACTTC
TRBJ2-7 | TRBD2 | TRBV7-2 | once | CASSLGLAAYEQYF | TGTGCCAGCAGCTTAGGACTAGCGGCCTACGAGCAGTACTTC
TRBJ2-1 | TRBD2 | TRBV7-8 | NA | CASSLGLAGEFYNEQFF | TGTGCCAGCAGCTTAGGGCTAGCGGGAGAATTCTACAATGAGCAGTTCTTC
TRBJ2-1 | TRBD2 | TRBV5-1 | NA | CASSLDLPGLAGVGAENEQFF | TGCGCCAGCAGCTTGGACTTACCGGGACTAGCGGGAGTAGGGGCCGAGAATGAGCAGTTCTTC
TRBJ2-1 | NA | TRBV24-1 | NA | CATSDPTRDEQFF | TGTGCCACCAGTGACCCCACTAGGGATGAGCAGTTCTTC
TRBJ1-1 | NA | TRBV29-1 | few | CSVVIPPNTEAFF | TGCAGCGTTGTGATCCCACCTAACACTGAAGCTTTCTTT
TRBJ2-2 | NA | TRBV5-1 | NA | CASSRVGGNTGELFF | TGCGCCAGCAGCCGAGTGGGCGGGAACACCGGGGAGCTGTTTTTT
TRBJ2-7 | TRBD2 | TRBV11-3 | NA | CASSPSGTSYEQYF | TGTGCCAGCAGTCCCTCCGGGACTAGCTACGAGCAGTACTTC
TRBJ2-1 | NA | TRBV12-3/TRBV12-4 | NA | CASSYVDNEQFF | TGTGCCAGCAGCTACGTAGACAATGAGCAGTTCTTC
TRBJ2-7 | NA | TRBV29-1 | NA | CSVVGRYTYEQYF | TGCAGCGTCGTCGGACGGTACACCTACGAGCAGTACTTC
TRBJ2-7 | NA | TRBV11-3 | NA | CASSWAGDEQYF | TGTGCCAGCAGCTGGGCTGGTGACGAGCAGTACTTC
TRBJ2-1 | NA | TRBV6-1 | NA | CASSEIAAGQNEQFF | TGTGCCAGCAGTGAAATCGCAGCGGGCCAAAATGAGCAGTTCTTC
TRBJ2-2 | TRBD2 | TRBV6-4 | NA | CASSDGLATGELFF | TGTGCCAGCAGTGACGGACTAGCCACCGGGGAGCTGTTTTTT
TRBJ2-7 | NA | TRBV3-1/TRBV3-2 | NA | CASSQGVGMIEQYF | TGTGCCAGCAGCCAAGGAGTAGGAATGATCGAGCAGTACTTC
TRBJ1-6 | NA | TRBV18 | few | CASSPSGSGNSPLHF | TGTGCCAGCTCACCGAGTGGCAGTGGGAATTCACCCCTCCACTTT
TRBJ1-5 | NA | TRBV6-4 | NA | CASSEGGGLGPQHF | TGTGCCAGCAGTGAAGGGGGGGGCCTAGGGCCCCAGCATTTT